Shown below are 27 T cell receptor beta chains from a single sample sequenced in a study of T cells in localized non-small cell lung cancer. Some clones are missing from TCRdb's copy, which holds only in-frame ones; the method was immunoSEQ multiplex PCR. The data show some 2,000 clones, roughly a quarter seen once. Sample: lung tumor tissue, taken before any cancer treatment. The receptors were sampled from a woman between 40 and 69 years old with stage II lung adenocarcinoma.

The chain uses TRBV27 and TRBJ2-7; 9 bases agree with TRBD2. This CDR3 is built from 13 residues. Trimming took 5 bases from V and 4 from J; bases not matched to a gene: 3. The germline CDR1 and CDR2 sequences are MNHEY and SMNVEV (reference sequence). DNA for the CDR3: TGTGCCAGCAGTCCCCTAGCGGGATACGAGCAGTACTTC. Translation gives CASSPLAGYEQYF.

This clone was seen once. The J gene is TRBJ1-1, the V gene TRBV30; TRBD1 matches 7 bases. Germline loops: CDR1 GTSNPN, CDR2 SVGIG (reference sequence). The CDR3 extends over 14 amino acids. V shed 4 bases, J shed 0 bases, and the junction held 5 bases outside the gene matches. CDR3: CAWNRDSLNTEAFF. In DNA, the CDR3 is TGTGCCTGGAATCGGGACAGCCTGAACACTGAAGCTTTCTTT. The full variable domain, its missing parts supplied by reference TRBV30 and TRBJ1-1, is SQTIHQWPATLVQPVGSPLSLECTVEGTSNPNLYWYRQAAGRGLQLLFYSVGIGQISSEVPQNLSASRPQDRQFILSSKKLLLSDSGFYLCAWNRDSLNTEAFFGQGTRLTVV.

In its sample, this clone was seen once. The J gene is TRBJ2-1, the V gene TRBV19, with D uncertain. Deletions cut 2 bases from V and 4 bases from J, with 18 bases between. CDR3 length: 17 amino acids. CDR1 and CDR2 (germline): LNHDA, SQIVND (reference sequence). The CDR3 DNA is TGTGCCAGTAGTATAACCTTGGACCGAATATTTTACAATGAGCAGTTCTTC. Translated: CASSITLDRIFYNEQFF.

The rearrangement links TRBV6-8 to TRBJ2-2, with D possibly matching TRBD2 (6 bases). The germline CDR1 and CDR2 sequences are MNHGY and SAAAGT. The CDR3 totals 16 residues. V shed 7 bases and J shed 3 bases, with 18 bases lying between them. CDR3 nucleotides: TGTGCCAGCACCCTCGCGGGGCTAGTAGACACCGGGGAGCTGTTTTTT. Amino acids: CASTLAGLVDTGELFF.

This clone is medium-sized in the sample. V is TRBV6-1 and J is TRBJ1-1; D remains unclear. V was clipped by 1 base and J by 1 base, with 4 bases between them. The CDR3 has 13 residues. CDR1 MNHNS and CDR2 SASEGT come from the germline V gene. The CDR3 sequence is CASSEGWNTEAFF. CDR3 DNA sequence: TGTGCCAGCAGTGAAGGGTGGAACACTGAAGCTTTCTTT.

This chain connects TRBV29-1 to TRBJ2-5; D unresolved. V lost 7 bases and J lost 1, with 16 bases in between. Germline V gene lookup returns CDR1 SQVTM and CDR2 ANQGSEA. CDR3 length equals 14 residues. Here the CDR3 DNA reads TGCAGCGGAAAGCTAGTGGCTAGCCAAGAGACCCAGTACTTC. It translates to CSGKLVASQETQYF.

The rearrangement joins TRBV19 to TRBJ2-3; D remains unclear. The V end was cut by 7 bases, the J end by 5 bases, with 7 bases between. This CDR3 is 11 amino acids long. Germline CDR1 reads LNHDA; CDR2 reads SQIVND (reference sequence). The CDR3 DNA follows: TGTGCCAGTATGGTTGGAGATACGCAGTATTTT. Amino acid sequence: CASMVGDTQYF.

This clone was seen more than once but under ten times. The chain links TRBV11-3 to TRBJ2-1, with 10 bases identical to TRBD2. From germline, CDR1 is SGHNT and CDR2 YENEEA. With V trimmed by 3 bases and J by 9 bases, 11 bases remained unmatched. The CDR3 consists of 16 residues. The CDR3 sequence is CASSLDVIAGGGEQFF. CDR3 in DNA: TGTGCCAGCAGCTTGGATGTGATAGCGGGGGGCGGTGAGCAGTTCTTC.

The CDR3 DNA sequence: TGCGCCAGCAGCCAATGGGACAGGAGTGAAAAACTGTTTTTT. Its protein product is CASSQWDRSEKLFF. The J gene is TRBJ1-4, the V gene TRBV4-1; 8 nucleotides match TRBD1. The ends lost 2 bases at V and 7 bases at J; junction bases unmatched: 3. CDR1 and CDR2 (germline): MGHRA, YSYEKL. CDR3 size: 14 residues.

The table lists this clone with a few counts. This chain connects TRBV6-8 to TRBJ2-2, with D possibly TRBD2 on 5 matching bases. Germline V gene lookup returns CDR1 MNHGY and CDR2 SAAAGT. This CDR3 comprises 16 residues. V lost 0 bases, J lost 1 base, and 9 bases lay in between. CDR3 sequence (DNA): TGTGCCAGCAGTTACTCGCGGAGGTTGAACACCGGGGAGCTGTTTTTT. This sequence encodes CASSYSRRLNTGELFF.

The chain carries TRBV5-1 and TRBJ1-3, with D maybe TRBD1 (5 bases). Trimming removed 0 bases at V and 3 bases at J, with 10 bases between. In germline, CDR1 is SGHRS, CDR2 YFSETQ. CDR3 length: 15 residues. The CDR3 reads CASSLGTIGGNTIYF. CDR3 nucleotides: TGCGCCAGCAGCTTGGGGACAATCGGTGGAAACACCATATATTTT.

V is TRBV6-8 and J is TRBJ2-1; tentatively, D is TRBD1 or TRBD2 (6 bases each). The CDR3 is 13 amino acids. Per the germline V gene, CDR1 is MNHGY and CDR2 is SAAAGT. Between the trimmed V and J ends, which lost 2 bases and 8 bases, there was a span of 10 bases. This CDR3 reads CASSYDGGHEQFF. The CDR3, as DNA: TGTGCCAGCAGTTACGACGGGGGCCATGAGCAGTTCTTC.

This clone was seen more than once but under ten times. The J gene is TRBJ2-2, the V gene TRBV6-8; possible D gene TRBD2, 6 bases. The germline V gene has CDR1 MNHGY and CDR2 SAAAGT. The CDR3 is 17 residues long. The V and J ends lost 2 bases and 0 bases respectively, with 13 bases between them. In DNA form, the CDR3 reads TGTGCCAGCAGTTACGTTTCGGGACTGACGAACACCGGGGAGCTGTTTTTT. Translated: CASSYVSGLTNTGELFF.

The chain links TRBV25-1 to TRBJ2-3; TRBD2 is a possible D gene (6 bases). V lost 4 bases, J lost 4 bases, and 15 bases lay in between. The germline CDR1 and CDR2 sequences are MGHDK and SYGVNS. The CDR3 consists of 15 residues. CDR3 bases: TGTGCCAGCAGTGCGGCAGGGCGGGGCGCAGATACGCAGTATTTT. Encoded protein: CASSAAGRGADTQYF. The full variable domain, with the rest looked up from reference TRBV25-1 and TRBJ2-3, is EADIYQTPRYLVIGTGKKITLECSQTMGHDKMYWYQQDPGMELHLIHYSYGVNSTEKGDLSSESTVSRIRTEHFPLTLESARPSHTSQYLCASSAAGRGADTQYFGPGTRLTVL.

The chain carries TRBV11-3 and TRBJ2-5; D possibly corresponds to TRBD2 (6 bases). The CDR3 is 15 amino acids. V lost 6 bases, J lost 1 base, and 15 bases lay in between. Germline V CDR1 and CDR2: SGHNT, YENEEA. The CDR3 region is CASSRDLTSQETQYF. CDR3 sequence (DNA): TGTGCCAGCAGTCGAGACCTGACTAGCCAAGAGACCCAGTACTTC.

There are a few counts of this clone. This sequence joins TRBV30 and TRBJ1-4; D is ambiguous. V was pared by 0 bases and J by 0 bases, with 5 bases between. The CDR3 length is 14 residues. Germline V lookup: CDR1 GTSNPN, CDR2 SVGIG (reference sequence). In DNA form, the CDR3 reads TGTGCCTGGAGTGTAGACGCAACTAATGAAAAACTGTTTTTT. It encodes CAWSVDATNEKLFF. Supplemented by reference TRBV30 and TRBJ1-4, the full variable domain reads SQTIHQWPATLVQPVGSPLSLECTVEGTSNPNLYWYRQAAGRGLQLLFYSVGIGQISSEVPQNLSASRPQDRQFILSSKKLLLSDSGFYLCAWSVDATNEKLFFGSGTQLSVL.

V is TRBV18 and J is TRBJ2-5, with 7 nucleotides matching TRBD2. Germline CDR1 reads KGHSH; CDR2 reads LQKENI. The junction had 3 bases not matched to a gene; V was cut back by 4 bases and J by 4 bases. The CDR3 covers 13 residues. CDR3 DNA: TGTGCCAGCTCACGGGGAGGGCGAGAGACCCAGTACTTC. Amino acid sequence: CASSRGGRETQYF.

By its share, this clone is medium-sized. The chain employs TRBV11-3 and TRBJ2-5, with TRBD1 matching 8 bases. Unmatched junction bases numbered 6, after V lost 0 bases and J lost 9 bases. The CDR3 is 14 residues long. CDR1 and CDR2 from the germline V gene are SGHNT and YENEEA. CDR3 amino acids: CASSLDRGLHSQYF. The DNA of the CDR3 is TGTGCCAGCAGCTTAGACAGGGGGCTCCATTCCCAGTACTTC. Full variable domain (missing parts from reference TRBV11-3 and TRBJ2-5): EAGVVQSPRYKIIEKKQPVAFWCNPISGHNTLYWYLQNLGQGPELLIRYENEEAVDDSQLPKDRFSAERLKGVDSTLKIQPAELGDSAVYLCASSLDRGLHSQYFGPGTRLLVL.

By proportion, this clone is medium-sized. This chain joins TRBV9 and TRBJ2-3; perhaps TRBD2 as D (6 bases). Germline V gives CDR1 SGDLS, CDR2 YYNGEE. The CDR3 spans 14 residues. Trimming stripped 4 bases from V and 2 bases from J, with 11 bases between. The CDR3 region is CASSFPGATDTQYF. The CDR3 DNA is TGTGCCAGCAGCTTCCCGGGAGCCACAGATACGCAGTATTTT.

V is TRBV6-8 and J is TRBJ2-7; perhaps TRBD2 as D (6 bases). Looked up from germline, CDR1 is MNHGY and CDR2 is SAAAGT. V was cut by 2 bases and J by 3 bases, with 8 bases left in between. The CDR3 is made up of 13 amino acids. CDR3 region: CASSYPTSYEQYF. The CDR3 region has the DNA TGTGCCAGCAGTTACCCGACTAGCTACGAGCAGTACTTC.

The chain is built from TRBV14 and TRBJ1-2; D unclear. Trimming took off 1 base at V and 7 bases at J, with 13 bases between the two ends. Germline-derived CDR1 and CDR2 are SGHDN and FVKESK. CDR3 size: 14 residues. The CDR3, as DNA: TGTGCCAGCAGCCAAGGGTCTGGGTCTCTTGGCTACACCTTC. Translating gives CASSQGSGSLGYTF.

This clone is categorized as medium-sized. The chain has TRBV11-3 and TRBJ1-3; D gene unclear. The length of the CDR3 is 15 residues. CDR1 SGHNT and CDR2 YENEEA come from the germline V gene. V lost 1 base, J lost 4 bases, and 11 bases lay in between. The CDR3 DNA sequence: TGTGCCAGCAGCTTAGTTCGGGAGTCGGGAAACACCATATATTTT. Translated: CASSLVRESGNTIYF.

This clone came up a few times. The chain is built from TRBV28 and TRBJ2-5, with D possibly matching TRBD1 (5 bases). The CDR3 sequence is 14 residues long. The germline V and J ends were trimmed by 5 bases and 6 bases, with 16 bases remaining between them. Germline V gene lookup returns CDR1 MDHEN and CDR2 SYDVKM. The CDR3 protein is CASSVEGARKTQYF. The CDR3 nucleotides read TGTGCCAGCAGTGTTGAAGGGGCTAGAAAGACCCAGTACTTC.

This chain links TRBV11-3 with TRBJ1-2; D unclear. With 1 base removed from V and 7 bases from J, the gap between germline ends came to 13 bases. From germline, CDR1 is SGHNT and CDR2 YENEEA. CDR3 length: 14 amino acids. The CDR3 sequence: CASSLGEGVGGYTF. The CDR3 DNA sequence: TGTGCCAGCAGCTTAGGGGAGGGTGTAGGTGGCTACACCTTC.

This clone occurred a few times. The DNA for the CDR3 is TGTGCCAGCAGTGAACAACAATCCCAAACCCAGCATTTT. This codes for CASSEQQSQTQHF. The chain is built from TRBV9 and TRBJ1-5; D ambiguous. The CDR3 covers 13 residues. Trimming shortened V by 5 bases and J by 11 bases, and 17 bases separated the two germline ends. Germline lookup yields CDR1 SGDLS and CDR2 YYNGEE.

V is TRBV6-8 and J is TRBJ1-1, with 7 bases aligning to TRBD1. Losses at the gene ends were 7 bases for V and 8 bases for J; bases not matched to a gene: 10. The CDR3 covers 13 residues. Germline V lookup: CDR1 MNHGY, CDR2 SAAAGT. The CDR3 coding sequence is TGTGCCAGCAAACGGGACAGCACTATAGAAGCTTTCTTT. This translates into CASKRDSTIEAFF.

This clone was counted only a few times. V usage is TRBV4-1 and J usage is TRBJ2-7; 12 bases map to TRBD1. This CDR3 has 15 residues. Germline assignment: CDR1 MGHRA and CDR2 YSYEKL. V trimming: 3 bases; J trimming: 6 bases; junction bases outside the gene matches: 6. The CDR3 DNA follows: TGCGCCAGCAGCCACCTCGGGGACAGGGGGCTCGAGCAGTACTTC. Its protein product is CASSHLGDRGLEQYF.